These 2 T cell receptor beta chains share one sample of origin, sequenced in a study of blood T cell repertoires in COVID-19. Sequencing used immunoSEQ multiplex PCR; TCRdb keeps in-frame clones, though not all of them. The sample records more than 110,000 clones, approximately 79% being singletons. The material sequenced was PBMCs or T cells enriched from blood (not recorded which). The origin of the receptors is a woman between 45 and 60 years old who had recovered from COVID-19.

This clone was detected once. The CDR3: CASSLDLGGTEAFF. Written as DNA, the CDR3 is TGTGCCAGCAGCTTAGATCTGGGGGGGACTGAAGCTTTCTTT. The rearrangement uses TRBV11-2 and TRBJ1-1; tentative D call: TRBD1 (5 bases). The V and J ends lost 0 bases and 5 bases respectively, with 10 bases between them. Looked up from germline, CDR1 is SGHAT and CDR2 is FQNNGV. The CDR3 runs to 14 residues.

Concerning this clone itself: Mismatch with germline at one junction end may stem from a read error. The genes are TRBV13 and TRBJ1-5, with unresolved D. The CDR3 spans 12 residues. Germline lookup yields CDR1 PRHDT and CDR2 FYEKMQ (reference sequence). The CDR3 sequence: CASSIGDQPQHF. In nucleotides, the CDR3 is TGTGCCAGCAGCATAGGCGATCAGCCCCAGCATTTT.